The 14 T cell receptor beta chains listed next were all sequenced from one sample in a study of shared clonotypes between healthy human individuals. Measured with immunoSEQ multiplex PCR; TCRdb has only the in-frame clones, and not every one. The data hold around 480,000 clones, with 75% to 80% observed a single time. Sequenced input: PBMCs. The receptor source for this set is a woman aged 35 to 49 in good health. Some clones in this sample may be carry-over from other donors' samples.

This clone occurred once. The chain uses TRBV10-3 and TRBJ2-7; TRBD2 matches 9 bases. Trimming at V came to 6 bases and at J to 3 bases, leaving 3 bases not matched to a gene. In germline, CDR1 is ENHRY, CDR2 SYGVKD. The CDR3 spans 13 residues. The CDR3 bases are TGTGCCATCAGGGGACTAGCCAACTACGAGCAGTACTTC. Residues: CAIRGLANYEQYF.

This clone was picked up a small number of times. V and J are TRBV10-1 and TRBJ1-2; D is uncertain. The V and J ends lost 6 bases and 8 bases respectively, with 16 bases between them. The CDR3 runs 13 residues. The germline CDR1 and CDR2 sequences are WNHNN and SYGVQD (reference sequence). The CDR3 DNA sequence: TGCGCCAGCAGATTGAACGGTGCCCGCGGCTACACCTTC. The encoded protein is CASRLNGARGYTF.

This clone has only one observation. The chain recombines TRBV28 with TRBJ1-5; 9 bases line up with TRBD1. J was trimmed by 2 bases and V by 5 bases; bases with no gene match: 4. Per the germline V gene, CDR1 is MDHEN and CDR2 is SYDVKM. The CDR3 has 15 amino acids. CDR3: CASSTGGDGNQPQHF. The CDR3 DNA sequence: TGTGCCAGCAGTACAGGGGGCGATGGCAATCAGCCCCAGCATTTT.

This chain connects TRBV9 to TRBJ2-2; TRBD1 agrees at 9 bases. In germline, CDR1 is SGDLS, CDR2 YYNGEE. Trimming cost V 6 bases and J 0 bases; bases outside gene matches: 3. CDR3 length: 15 residues. The chain's CDR3 is CASKRTGANTGELFF. The CDR3 nucleotides are TGTGCCAGCAAACGGACAGGGGCGAACACCGGGGAGCTGTTTTTT.

For this clone: Other DNA sequences of this sample code for an identical CDR3. The chain has TRBV5-6 and TRBJ2-5; D may be TRBD2 (5 bases). The V gene's germline CDR1 is SGHDT and CDR2 YYEEEE. V lost 0 bases and J lost 4, with 7 bases in between. The CDR3 spans 13 residues. DNA for the CDR3: TGTGCCAGCAGCTTGGGGGGAGTAGAGACCCAGTACTTC. This sequence encodes CASSLGGVETQYF.

The chain has TRBV4-1 and TRBJ2-2; D remains unclear. The CDR3 spans 16 residues. The V gene's germline CDR1 is MGHRA and CDR2 YSYEKL. Trimming shortened V by 0 bases and J by 8 bases, and 16 bases separated the two germline ends. In DNA form, the CDR3 reads TGCGCCAGCAGCCAAGATACAGCCTCCATCCCGGGGGAGCTGTTTTTT. Translated: CASSQDTASIPGELFF.

The V and J genes are TRBV7-9 and TRBJ1-3; weak D call: TRBD1 (5 bases). Trimming took off 2 bases at V and 6 bases at J, with 8 bases between the two ends. Per the germline V gene, CDR1 is SEHNR and CDR2 is FQNEAQ (reference sequence). This CDR3 is 13 amino acids long. CDR3 nucleotide sequence: TGTGCCAGCAGCTTATGGGGCGAAAACACCATATATTTT. The encoded protein is CASSLWGENTIYF.

This chain connects TRBV7-3 to TRBJ2-6, with 8 bases identical to TRBD1. The germline V gene encodes CDR1 SGHTA and CDR2 FQGTGA. CDR3 size: 16 residues. With 5 bases clipped from V and 1 base from J, the junction kept 4 bases outside the gene matches. The CDR3 DNA follows: TGTGCCAGCAGCCCGACAGGGGTTTCTGGGGCCAACGTCCTGACTTTC. This encodes CASSPTGVSGANVLTF.

The chain combines TRBV18 with TRBJ2-3, with D possibly being TRBD1 (6 bases). The CDR3 is made up of 15 amino acids. Germline loops: CDR1 KGHSH, CDR2 LQKENI. V was shortened by 2 bases and J by 5 bases, with 14 bases between the two germline ends. The CDR3 bases are TGTGCCAGCTCACCAACAGGGAATCTAGGAGATACGCAGTATTTT. Amino acid sequence: CASSPTGNLGDTQYF.

This clone was seen only a few times. The chain is built from TRBV5-1 and TRBJ2-7, with 7 bases matching TRBD1. CDR1 is SGHRS and CDR2 is YFSETQ in the germline V gene. The CDR3 contains 15 residues. The V segment lost 4 bases and the J segment 0 bases; nucleotides outside the gene matches: 7. The CDR3 is CASSETGLRSYEQYF. CDR3 DNA: TGCGCCAGCAGCGAGACAGGGCTTCGCTCCTACGAGCAGTACTTC.

This chain links TRBV4-2 with TRBJ2-2; tentative D call: TRBD2 (6 bases). This CDR3 region has 14 residues. V dropped 2 bases and J dropped 7 bases, with 11 bases sitting between them. Germline V gene data show CDR1 as LGHNA and CDR2 as YNFKEQ. In DNA form, the CDR3 reads TGTGCCAGCAGCCAAATAGGGGAGGACGGGGAGCTGTTTTTT. Translating gives CASSQIGEDGELFF.

The gene calls are TRBV7-3 and TRBJ1-1; no clear D gene. Between the trimmed V and J ends, which lost 1 base and 4 bases, there was a span of 10 bases. Germline CDR1 is SGHTA and CDR2 is FQGTGA. This CDR3 is built from 14 residues. CDR3 region: CASSLSWGGTEAFF. The DNA for the CDR3 is TGTGCCAGCAGCTTAAGTTGGGGTGGCACTGAAGCTTTCTTT.

The chain combines TRBV28 with TRBJ1-2; the D is unclear. The CDR3 is 12 residues long. From germline, CDR1 is MDHEN and CDR2 SYDVKM. The V end lost 6 bases, the J end lost 7 bases, and 12 bases lay between the germline ends. CDR3 in amino acids: CASRPPGSGYTF. CDR3 bases: TGTGCCAGCAGACCGCCGGGAAGTGGCTACACCTTC.

This clone was recorded many times. Other DNA sequences within the sample encode an identical CDR3. J is TRBJ2-7 and V is TRBV28; unclear D gene. Germline assignment: CDR1 MDHEN and CDR2 SYDVKM. This CDR3 is built from 11 residues. V lost 8 bases, J lost 4 bases, and 9 bases lay in between. Here the CDR3 reads CASAAVYEQYF. The CDR3 nucleotides are TGTGCCAGCGCGGCGGTTTACGAGCAGTACTTC.